This T cell receptor (beta chain) is drawn from a study of cytomegalovirus exposure and HLA in healthy donors (dated by TCRdb to 2016 to 2017). In the study overall: An earlier analysis of roughly 500 of the donors reported roughly 300 Gb of sequence data and 100 million to 140 million unique TCR beta sequences from about 200 million T cells. In the later analysis, no new phenotypic data were used to find candidate immune exposures; instead, reliance was placed on TCR beta sequences and their occurrence across donors. A separate validation cohort of roughly 130 different subjects was used in addition to the roughly 720-subject first cohort. Using immunosequencing, the study profiled T cell repertoires from fewer than 700 subjects and related those repertoires to cytomegalovirus serostatus. An early release that covered 640 HLA-typed donors contained about 300 gigabases of sequencing data and roughly 84 million unique TCR sequences. All discovery cohort repertoires had been generated using a single sequencing platform. Across 398 genotyped donors of the cohort, an average of roughly 250,000 unique TCR beta nucleotide sequences per donor were sequenced, and approximately 17% of those sequences were non-productive. To predict cytomegalovirus infection status, the study brought together high-throughput TCR immunosequencing, statistical association of individual TCRs with disease status, and machine learning. Donor age, sex, ethnicity and CMV serostatus were compiled together with the repertoire data. An earlier analysis of around 540 of the donors applied high-throughput TCR beta sequencing to assess whether each TCR beta V gene segment acted as functional or pseudogenic. The study was designed to test whether signatures of past pathogen exposure could be identified by cataloging public T cell receptors. Four to six DR-DQ haplotypes were handled as single units for association and clustering because linkage in the cohort was strong. To study patterns of TCR occurrence, a later analysis re-analyzed previously published TCR beta repertoires from 600 to 750 donors and added high-resolution HLA genotyping. HLA typing covered class I and class II loci at four-digit resolution. Genome-wide SNP genotypes for about three fifths of the roughly 670 donors were used in a later genetic analysis, which treated that subset as a discovery cohort. Typing coverage differed by locus: A, B, C, DRB1 and DQB1 were typed in roughly 620-640 donors, DQA1 in 522, DPA1 in 600 to 610, and DPB1 in 472. The genetic ancestry cluster associated with self-reported Caucasian donors included over 65% of the roughly 360 genotyped donors.

Library prep was done by the immunoSEQ multiplex PCR assay. For the multiplex PCR, a mixture combining 60 forward primers for TCR Vbeta segments and 13 reverse primers for TCR Jbeta segments was used. The CDR3 region of rearranged TCR beta genes was amplified from genomic DNA with a multiplex PCR assay. On the Illumina HiSeq System, the amplified TCR beta libraries were sequenced as 87-base-pair reads. In the source study's methods: A later analysis counted approximately 76 million unique TCR beta chains across the 670 or so repertoires, and roughly 9.9 million of these chains were shared by at least two donors. Raw reads were error-corrected and collapsed into unique sequences with a nearest-neighbor algorithm that merged closely related sequences to remove PCR and sequencing errors. Alignment of CDR3 sequences to IMGT reference sequences was used to assign V, D and J gene segments. For a sequence to be retained, a match of at least six nucleotides was required to both a V gene segment and a J gene segment. A rearrangement counted as productive if the CDR3 had no stop codons and remained in frame with V and J, and every other rearrangement counted as non-productive. Following IMGT convention, CDR3 was defined as the stretch from the second conserved V-encoded cysteine up to the conserved J-encoded phenylalanine. The earlier analysis of fewer than 700 of the donors excluded sequences that lacked an unambiguous match to a single V gene segment. In an earlier analysis of a few hundred of the donors, V segments were called functional above 56.7% productive rearrangements and were called segregating when the between-donor standard deviation exceeded 5%. A statistical classification framework was built for diagnosing cytomegalovirus status from the catalog of TCR beta chain sequences. A later analysis assigned V and J genes by comparing TCR nucleotide sequences with IMGT/GENE-DB human TR gene sequences. A later analysis assigned CDR3 sequences and most-parsimonious VDJ recombination scenarios with the TCRdist pipeline. A later analysis defined each TCR beta chain by its CDR3 amino acid sequence plus V-gene family, and excluded reads lacking a unique V-gene family. A later analysis removed several hundred highly shared, low-generation-probability nucleotide sequences to deal with suspected cross-contamination and a sequencing artifact. A later analysis calculated a clonal expansion index for each public chain from normalized within-repertoire ranks of inferred template counts. A later analysis computed generation probabilities with a VDJ recombination model fitted to out-of-frame rearrangements, and checked the results against IGoR. In a later analysis, hypergeometric tests were used to score TCR-TCR, TCR-HLA and TCR-CMV co-occurrence, with a repertoire-size bias correction applied to TCR pairs. In a later analysis, false discovery rates were estimated by permuting HLA or CMV assignments 20 times. In a later analysis, co-occurring TCRs were grouped using DBSCAN, and TCRdist sequence similarity was added for clustering within HLA-allele-positive subsets. For co-occurrence clustering, repertoires with fewer than 30,000 or more than 120,000 public chains were excluded, along with a handful of repertoires with anomalous nucleotide sharing. The table was pulled from immuneACCESS by TCRdb, which kept in-frame rearrangements only. Such tables lose some clones; where checked, under half of the loss comes from unresolved V genes, and the rest has no known cause. V and J calls and clone size are as listed in that table; D and trimming were resolved from the DNA. Within this sample are more than 100,000 clones, with roughly 80% of them counted one time only. The top ten clones comprise around 3% of the sample.

In total, 630 or so healthy bone marrow donors made up the cohort. Cohort members were all nominally healthy when sampled, although unrecorded immune exposures were likely present. The donor was CMV seropositive and belonged to the group of 250 to 300 seropositive cohort members. Each donor provided a peripheral blood sample, and peripheral blood mononuclear cells were used for TCR beta sequencing. Genomic DNA was extracted from the blood cell samples with the Qiagen DNeasy Blood Extraction Kit. Results the study describes overall, beyond this receptor: Most CMV-associated TCR beta chains appeared to be HLA-restricted in a later analysis, and the HLA associations seemed to be driven largely by CMV exposure. According to the authors, the approach could potentially be generalized to other disease states and immunological phenotypes. Because counts were too low, 15 to 20 rarely observed V segments, including chromosome 9 orphons, were excluded from the earlier analysis of several hundred of the donors. Roughly uniform sequencing depth across donors was assumed in presence/absence analyses, although this assumption may not hold. In a later analysis, HLA-associated TCR beta chains showed more clonal expansion and lower generation probabilities than non-associated chains that were equally common. Across donors, most TCR sequences were observed very rarely, whereas some public TCRs were present in many individuals. The 87-base-pair reads could not distinguish some IMGT-functional V segments, including TRBV6-2 and TRBV6-3, so those segments were excluded. At a false discovery rate of 0.05, a later analysis linked approximately 18,000 TCR beta sequences to specific HLA alleles. In a later analysis, TCR association rates were found to vary across HLA loci, with the most associated TCRs seen for DRB1 alleles and the fewest for HLA-C alleles. In a later genetic analysis, fewer N-insertions in productive TCRs were reported among donors in an Asian-associated ancestry cluster than the roughly 640-donor mean. A cluster of highly shared sequence variants was judged likely to represent a technical artifact of the sequencing pipeline. According to a later analysis, parvovirus B19, influenza, CMV and Epstein-Barr virus appeared linked to several top co-occurrence clusters. Broadly in line with IMGT annotations, most TCR beta V segments showed up in productive rearrangements about 90% or about 30% of the time in an earlier analysis of 587 of the donors. Three of the identified cytomegalovirus-associated TCR beta chains were confirmed in vitro to be specific for cytomegalovirus antigens. The cohort was sequenced for TCR beta chains only, and without alpha or paired-chain data the features that could be detected were limited. Because HLA typing was missing for some donors at each locus, association tests included only the typed subset. A further reported finding was that TCR beta sequences accurately predicted the HLA-A and HLA-B alleles for most subjects in the first cohort. Cytomegalovirus status was reported to be diagnosed by the classifier with high specificity and sensitivity in both the original and validation cohorts. Correlated functional status among segregating V segments might be attributable to linkage disequilibrium, but an unknown experimental factor could not be ruled out. V-gene and J-gene trimming of TCR beta chains was associated with a missense DCLRE1C variant in a later genetic analysis, and the association was replicated in an independent cohort. The study listed approximately 150 TCR beta chains as associated with cytomegalovirus. For the cohort, immune exposure information was limited to CMV serostatus. When HLA alleles, especially DR and DQ, strongly co-occurred, attributing TCR associations to individual alleles was difficult.

CDR1 and CDR2 (MNHNS, SASEGT) derive from the germline V gene. Trimming at the junction amounts to 6 bases on V and 5 bases on J, and the germline ends lie 19 bases apart. Counted from cysteine to phenylalanine, this CDR3 has 15 amino acids. Only the CDR3 region is kept as DNA, spanning 45 bases read in frame from base 1. Worth noting for this clone: There is no known antigen for this receptor. Within one base of it there is no much larger clone, and no base qualities were kept.

This sequence uses TRBV6-1 and TRBJ2-5; a tentative D call is TRBD2 (6 bases match). Sequences were obtained from PBMCs. This TCR came from a woman younger than 45 in good health and CMV-seropositive. The CDR3 region has the sequence CASSPGIGGVETQYF. The nucleotides read TGTGCCAGCAGCCCAGGAATCGGCGGGGTGGAGACCCAGTACTTC.